A single sample is the source of the 8 T cell receptor beta chains below, sequenced in a study of T cell changes during pregnancy in multiple sclerosis. Generated by immunoSEQ multiplex PCR, the TCRdb table keeps only in-frame clones and is missing some. The sample holds about 80,000 clones, around 90% seen once. The material was peripheral blood, obtained before pregnancy. The receptors originated from a female donor with multiple sclerosis, enrolled in a pregnancy study.

The V call is TRBV19, the J call TRBJ2-3, with 8 nucleotides matching TRBD2. CDR3 size: 15 residues. V was pared by 3 bases and J by 3 bases, with 5 bases of the junction left unmatched. Per germline, CDR1 LNHDA and CDR2 SQIVND (reference sequence). CDR3 in amino acids: CASSMRGGWTDTQYF. The DNA of the CDR3 is TGTGCCAGTAGTATGCGCGGGGGGTGGACAGATACGCAGTATTTT.

For the CDR3, the DNA is TGTGCCAGCAGTTATTACGAGCAGTACTTC. Protein sequence: CASSYYEQYF. J is TRBJ2-7 and V is TRBV7-3; D gene ambiguous. The V gene lost 6 bases and the J gene lost 4 bases, with 4 bases spanning the gap. Germline CDR1 and CDR2: SGHTA and FQGTGA. CDR3 length equals 10 residues. The full variable domain, in which reference TRBV7-3 and TRBJ2-7 provide the parts outside the CDR3, is GAGVSQTPSNKVTEKGKYVELRCDPISGHTALYWYRQSLGQGPEFLIYFQGTGAADDSGLPNDRFFAVRPEGSVSTLKIQRTERGDSAVYLCASSYYEQYFGPGTRLTVT.

V gene TRBV25-1 combines with J gene TRBJ1-2, with D perhaps matching TRBD1 (6 bases). Trimming took 2 bases from V and 6 from J, leaving 22 bases between them. The CDR3 spans 17 residues. From germline, CDR1 is MGHDK and CDR2 SYGVNS. CDR3 coding DNA: TGTGCCAGCAGTGAAACGGGTGGGGTGGGACAACCTAATGGCTACACCTTC. It encodes CASSETGGVGQPNGYTF.

V is TRBV15 and J is TRBJ1-5; D not resolved. CDR1 and CDR2 from the germline V gene are LNHNV and YYDKDF (reference sequence). The CDR3 totals 14 residues. V gave up 0 bases and J gave up 4 bases, with 7 bases separating them. CDR3 amino acids: CATSRDSGNQPQHF. In DNA, the CDR3 is TGTGCCACCAGCAGAGATTCGGGAAATCAGCCCCAGCATTTT.

Many counts were recorded for this clone. V and J are TRBV19 and TRBJ1-1; 9 nucleotides align to TRBD1. Trimming removed 9 bases from V and 0 bases from J; junction bases left unmatched: 8. In germline, CDR1 is LNHDA, CDR2 SQIVND (reference sequence). The CDR3 sequence is 15 residues long. The CDR3 DNA is TGTGCCAGCCACCGGGACAGGGTTATGAACACTGAAGCTTTCTTT. Its translation: CASHRDRVMNTEAFF.

CDR3 in amino acids: CASSFDSFPRPLMDNEQFF. The CDR3 DNA follows: TGTGCCAGCAGTTTTGACTCGTTTCCGAGACCCCTCATGGACAATGAGCAGTTCTTC. This sequence joins TRBV28 and TRBJ2-1; unclear D gene. Trimming stripped 3 bases from V and 5 bases from J, with 26 bases between. Germline CDR1 and CDR2: MDHEN and SYDVKM. The CDR3 runs to 19 residues.

The genes are TRBV28 and TRBJ1-1; 9 nucleotides agree with TRBD1. Germline CDR1 reads MDHEN; CDR2 reads SYDVKM. V was pared by 6 bases and J by 0 bases, with 8 bases of the junction left unmatched. CDR3 length equals 16 residues. CDR3 nucleotide sequence: TGTGCCAGCAGGGCCGGGACAGGGCCCTTGAACACTGAAGCTTTCTTT. Residues: CASRAGTGPLNTEAFF.

This clone was observed a single time. This rearrangement joins TRBV7-3 to TRBJ2-1; 7 bases fit TRBD1. The CDR3 is made up of 15 amino acids. Looked up from germline, CDR1 is SGHTA and CDR2 is FQGTGA. The ends lost 5 bases at V and 0 bases at J; junction bases unmatched: 4. CDR3 residues: CASSVQGSSYNEQFF. The CDR3 DNA reads as TGTGCCAGCAGCGTACAGGGGAGCTCCTACAATGAGCAGTTCTTC.